The entry that follows covers one T cell receptor beta chain sequence. Its antigen is currently not known. Per-nucleotide qualities are absent, and no much larger clonotype sits a single base away. TCRbeta CDR3 regions were amplified from genomic DNA using the immunoSEQ Assay, a bias-controlled multiplex PCR. The authors' pipeline ran thus. The number of nucleated cells in each sample was estimated from the amplification of reference gene primers within the assay. Sequence reads were collapsed and filtered to measure the absolute abundance of every unique TCRbeta CDR3 rearrangement. Productive Simpson clonality was computed per sample as the square root of Simpson's diversity index over productive rearrangements. Imported from immuneACCESS, the table was reduced by TCRdb to in-frame sequences with V and J called. These copies leave out some clones; in studies compared against another copy, an unresolved V gene accounts for under half, and the cause of the remainder is not known. Clone size and the V and J calls come from that table; the DNA yielded D and trimming. This sample holds under 450,000 clones; under 85% were observed only once. About 5.4% of the sample belongs to the ten largest clones.

The data belong to a study of blood T cell repertoires in COVID-19 (dated by TCRdb to the early 2020s). For the wider study: Collaborator samples came from the United States, Italy and Spain and covered acute and convalescent phases of COVID-19. The samples were drawn from two sources: the first 160 participants of the ongoing ImmuneRACE study, and fewer than 1,500 subjects contributed by 6 global collaborators. The sample metadata nearly always contained a de-identified subject ID, COVID-19 status, age in years and sex. Where available, HLA class I and class II types were obtained from metadata supplied by the sample provider rather than from assay-based typing. The material from the prospective study consisted of cDNA or gDNA derived from T cells, B-cell-depleted T cells, or PBMCs. The repertoires were released in a freely available public database meant as a resource for research on the immune response to SARS-CoV-2. Deeply sampled blood TCRbeta repertoires from subjects exposed to, actively infected with, or recovered from COVID-19 were included in the dataset. The full study reports these points: The amount of clinical and demographic metadata varied by source and participant and was provided uncurated.

In the prospective study, participants were roughly 18 to 100 years old, resided in about two dozen geographic areas of the United States, and were enrolled through a virtual design. In the prospective study, participants were assigned to cohorts based on the clinical history participants reported in a screening survey and a study questionnaire. For ImmuneRACE Cohort 3, a participant was defined as recovered based on two consecutive negative NP/OP PCR tests, clearance by a healthcare professional, or resolution of symptoms. Mobile phlebotomists in the prospective study collected whole blood, serum and a nasopharyngeal or oropharyngeal swab from every participant. Additional blood draws and questionnaires over an approximately two-month period could optionally be provided by prospective study participants. Blood samples from the prospective study were shipped frozen or at room temperature prior to DNA extraction.

The sequence derives from a woman between 50 and 59 years old who had recovered from COVID-19. The sequencing sample was made of PBMCs or T cells enriched from blood (not recorded which).

The DNA sequence follows: TGCGCCAGCAGCTTGGGCGGTTCCAAAAACATTCAGTACTTC. Its protein reads: CASSLGGSKNIQYF. The chain links TRBV5-1 with TRBJ2-4, with the D gene too uncertain to name. Between the V and J ends, shortened by 0 bases and 2 bases respectively, the junction contains 6 bases. From cysteine to phenylalanine, the CDR3 is 14 amino acids long. Left in the record is the CDR3 DNA by itself, 42 bases read in frame from the first base. The germline V gene sets CDR1 to SGHRS and CDR2 to YFSETQ.